This note documents a single T cell receptor beta chain sequence. The target antigen is unknown. Brentuximab vedotin exposure varied, and every patient relapsed after autologous stem cell transplantation. Complete response, partial response or progressive disease was each patient's best response. This sample is drawn from a study of PD-1 blockade in classical Hodgkin lymphoma. Study results and limitations: Repertoires differed for reasons still undefined, possibly disease activity or prior therapy. Reports described newly diagnosed patients as having lower baseline TCR diversity than healthy donors.

This table comes from immunoSEQ multiplex PCR, and its TCRdb copy is limited to in-frame clones, with some not included. The table shows tens of thousands of clones, with about three quarters occurring only once. In germline, CDR1 is LGHNA, CDR2 YNFKEQ. The CDR3 runs 15 residues. The germline V and J ends were trimmed by 0 bases and 4 bases, with 13 bases remaining between them. The V gene is TRBV4-2, the J gene TRBJ2-7; D is uncertain. The sequence came from a human donor with classical Hodgkin lymphoma. This specimen consisted of peripheral blood mononuclear cells (PBMCs), obtained at baseline. CDR3 DNA sequence: TGTGCCAGCAGCCAAGATCCCGGACCGCAGTACGAGCAGTACTTC. Its protein is CASSQDPGPQYEQYF.